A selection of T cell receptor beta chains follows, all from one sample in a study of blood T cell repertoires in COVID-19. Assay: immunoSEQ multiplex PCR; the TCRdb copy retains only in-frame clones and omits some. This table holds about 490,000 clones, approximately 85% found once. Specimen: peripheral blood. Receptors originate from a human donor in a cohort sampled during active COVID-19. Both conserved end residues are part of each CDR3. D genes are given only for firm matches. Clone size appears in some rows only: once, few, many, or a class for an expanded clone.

DNA: TGTGCCAGCAGTTACGGACTTGCGAACACCGGGGAGCTGTTTTTT
CDR3: CASSYGLANTGELFF
D: .
J: TRBJ2-2
size: .
V: TRBV6-5

DNA: TGTGCCAGCAGCCTCCCCTTGGCGGGAGGATGGCAAGAGACCCAGTACTTC
CDR3: CASSLPLAGGWQETQYF
D: TRBD2
J: TRBJ2-5
size: .
V: TRBV3-1/TRBV3-2

DNA: TGCAGCATAGCGGGAGTCTACGAGCAGTACTTC
CDR3: CSIAGVYEQYF
D: TRBD2
J: TRBJ2-7
size: .
V: TRBV20-1

DNA: TGTGCCAGCAGCAACCCGGTTGGATGGTCTGGGCAGGTGAGCTCTGGGGCCAACGTCCTGACTTTC
CDR3: CASSNPVGWSGQVSSGANVLTF
D: .
J: TRBJ2-6
size: .
V: TRBV9

DNA: TGTGCCAGCAGTGAAGGACAGGGGAAGGGCCAAGAGACCCAGTACTTC
CDR3: CASSEGQGKGQETQYF
D: TRBD1
J: TRBJ2-5
size: .
V: TRBV2

DNA: TGTGCCAGCAGCTTAGAAGGGGACGAGCAGTACTTC
CDR3: CASSLEGDEQYF
D: .
J: TRBJ2-7
size: .
V: TRBV7-9

DNA: TGTGCCACCAGCAGAGATCGTTTAGGGGCCGGCTTATATTTT
CDR3: CATSRDRLGAGLYF
D: .
J: TRBJ2-3
size: .
V: TRBV15

DNA: TGTGCCAGCAGCCTGCGATCGGGACAGACAGATACGCAGTATTTT
CDR3: CASSLRSGQTDTQYF
D: TRBD1
J: TRBJ2-3
size: once
V: TRBV9

DNA: TGTGCCAGCAGCCGGACAGGGCTATTCTCTGAAGCTTTCTTT
CDR3: CASSRTGLFSEAFF
D: TRBD1
J: TRBJ1-1
size: .
V: TRBV3-1/TRBV3-2

DNA: TGTGCCAGTAGTATGAGGACTAGCGGGGAGAGCAAAAACATTCAGTACTTC
CDR3: CASSMRTSGESKNIQYF
D: TRBD2
J: TRBJ2-4
size: .
V: TRBV19

DNA: TGCGCCAGCATGGATAGTGGGACAGGGGGCTACAATGAGCAGTTCTTC
CDR3: CASMDSGTGGYNEQFF
D: TRBD1
J: TRBJ2-1
size: .
V: TRBV5-1

DNA: TGTGCCAGCAGCCCAATTCAGGGTGGCGGCTATGGCTACACCTTC
CDR3: CASSPIQGGGYGYTF
D: .
J: TRBJ1-2
size: .
V: TRBV6-5

DNA: TGTGCCAGCAGCCCTCCCTCACGGTCAGAGACCCAGTACTTC
CDR3: CASSPPSRSETQYF
D: .
J: TRBJ2-5
size: .
V: TRBV7-9

DNA: TGTGCCAGCAGCCAACAGGGGGCTGCTAATGAAAAACTGTTTTTT
CDR3: CASSQQGAANEKLFF
D: TRBD1
J: TRBJ1-4
size: .
V: TRBV7-2

DNA: TGTGCCAGCAGTTTATTAGGGACGGGGGGGATGAACACTGAAGCTTTCTTT
CDR3: CASSLLGTGGMNTEAFF
D: .
J: TRBJ1-1
size: .
V: TRBV28

DNA: TGTGCCAGCAGAATACAGGGGTCTCCCTACAATGAGCAGTTCTTC
CDR3: CASRIQGSPYNEQFF
D: TRBD1
J: TRBJ2-1
size: .
V: TRBV3-1/TRBV3-2

DNA: TGTGCCAGCAGCCCCTCAGGGCCGGGGAGGGTAAATGGCTACACCTTC
CDR3: CASSPSGPGRVNGYTF
D: .
J: TRBJ1-2
size: .
V: TRBV7-9

DNA: TGTGCCACCTCCCATCCAGGGGGGAAGAACACTGAAGCTTTCTTT
CDR3: CATSHPGGKNTEAFF
D: TRBD1
J: TRBJ1-1
size: .
V: TRBV6-5

DNA: TGTGCCAGTAGTCCCGGGTTAACAAACGAGCAGTACTTC
CDR3: CASSPGLTNEQYF
D: .
J: TRBJ2-7
size: .
V: TRBV19

DNA: TGTGCCAGCAATTTTGCGGGGGCCTATGGCTACACCTTC
CDR3: CASNFAGAYGYTF
D: .
J: TRBJ1-2
size: .
V: TRBV6-5

DNA: TGTGCCAGCACCCTCCTCGTGACAGGAGGAAACACCATATATTTT
CDR3: CASTLLVTGGNTIYF
D: .
J: TRBJ1-3
size: few
V: TRBV7-9

DNA: TGTGCCAGCAGTTCCCGTCGGGAGACGTTAGCCAAAAACATTCAGTACTTC
CDR3: CASSSRRETLAKNIQYF
D: .
J: TRBJ2-4
size: .
V: TRBV7-2

DNA: TGTGCCAGCAGTGGGGTGGGCAGGGCCTCCTACAATGAGCAGTTCTTC
CDR3: CASSGVGRASYNEQFF
D: .
J: TRBJ2-1
size: few
V: TRBV27

DNA: TGTGCCTGGAGTTATGACAGGGACCAGCCCCAGCATTTT
CDR3: CAWSYDRDQPQHF
D: TRBD1
J: TRBJ1-5
size: .
V: TRBV30

DNA: TGTGCCAGCAGCCAAGAGAGAGACTCCTACGAGCAGTACTTC
CDR3: CASSQERDSYEQYF
D: .
J: TRBJ2-7
size: once
V: TRBV11-2

DNA: TGTGCCAGCGCTACTGGACAGGGGGCATCGAGCGTCATGAACACTGAAGCTTTCTTT
CDR3: CASATGQGASSVMNTEAFF
D: TRBD1
J: TRBJ1-1
size: .
V: TRBV7-9

DNA: TGTGCCAGCAGTCCCCTCCTCACAGGGGGCCTAACTAATGAAAAACTGTTTTTT
CDR3: CASSPLLTGGLTNEKLFF
D: TRBD1
J: TRBJ1-4
size: .
V: TRBV27

DNA: TGTGCCAGCAGCCAAGACCCGCGGGAGGGAAACGAGCAGTACTTC
CDR3: CASSQDPREGNEQYF
D: TRBD2
J: TRBJ2-7
size: .
V: TRBV4-2

DNA: TGTGCCAGCAGCCTCACAGGGGCTCCCTCTGGAAACACCATATATTTT
CDR3: CASSLTGAPSGNTIYF
D: TRBD1
J: TRBJ1-3
size: .
V: TRBV7-9

DNA: TGTGCCAGCAGTTACCGGCAAGCGGGGAACACCGGGGAGCTGTTTTTT
CDR3: CASSYRQAGNTGELFF
D: .
J: TRBJ2-2
size: .
V: TRBV6-5

DNA: TGTGCCAGCAGCGTCGACAGGGGTGCTGGCTACACCTTC
CDR3: CASSVDRGAGYTF
D: TRBD1
J: TRBJ1-2
size: .
V: TRBV7-2

DNA: TGTGCCAGCAGCCAAGTCCTAGCGGGAGGGAGTTCCCAAGAGACCCAGTACTTC
CDR3: CASSQVLAGGSSQETQYF
D: TRBD2
J: TRBJ2-5
size: .
V: TRBV3-1/TRBV3-2

DNA: TGTGCCAGCAGCGTCGACCAATCGACACCGGGACTTAACGGGGATGAGCAGTTCTTC
CDR3: CASSVDQSTPGLNGDEQFF
D: .
J: TRBJ2-1
size: .
V: TRBV9

DNA: TGTGCCAGCAGCGTACAAGTAGGGGGGGCAGAAGAAAAACTGTTTTTT
CDR3: CASSVQVGGAEEKLFF
D: .
J: TRBJ1-4
size: .
V: TRBV9

DNA: TGCAGCGCTTACAGGGGGCTTGGGGATGGCTACACCTTC
CDR3: CSAYRGLGDGYTF
D: TRBD1
J: TRBJ1-2
size: .
V: TRBV29-1

DNA: TGCGCCAGCAGCCGCAACAGGGGGATAGAGCCCCAGCATTTT
CDR3: CASSRNRGIEPQHF
D: TRBD1
J: TRBJ1-5
size: .
V: TRBV4-3

DNA: TGCGCCAGCAGTGAGCCGAGCTCCTACGAGCAGTACTTC
CDR3: CASSEPSSYEQYF
D: .
J: TRBJ2-7
size: .
V: TRBV10-2

DNA: TGTGCCAGCAGCCTAGCTAGGGGAAGTGGAAACACCATATATTTT
CDR3: CASSLARGSGNTIYF
D: .
J: TRBJ1-3
size: .
V: TRBV7-9